This T cell receptor beta chain was sequenced in a study of graft-versus-host responses after intestinal transplantation. The CDR3 length is 15 residues. V was trimmed by 2 bases and J by 1 base, leaving 11 bases between them. CDR1 is LNHDA and CDR2 is SQIVND in the germline V gene (reference sequence). Sequenced by immunoSEQ multiplex PCR; TCRdb stores in-frame clones only, minus some. The sample consists of approximately 89,000 clones, 80% to 95% of them appearing once. Notes on the study in general: After transplant, early declines in HvG clones were associated with peak levels of circulating GvH clones.

A remark on this clone: The antigen remains unidentified.

The clonotype originates from a human donor who received an intestinal transplant. Specimen: unstimulated CD4+ T cells sorted from spleen or lymph node cells, collected before intestinal transplant. The rearrangement uses TRBV19 and TRBJ1-1; no clear D. The CDR3 DNA is TGTGCCAGTAGTATACCTGGAGGGCCGAACACTGAAGCTTTCTTT. Its translation is CASSIPGGPNTEAFF.